The sequence of this TCR beta chain was determined in a study of beta chain features in type 1 diabetes. The study's findings and limits: TCRB CDR3 length was moderately but significantly reduced in all four CD4+ subsets of Type 1 diabetes patients. The naive, central memory and Treg TCRB repertoires showed an apparent similarity that was greater among patients than among healthy donors.

Sequencing targeted expressed TCRB transcripts, as all isolated RNA had been reverse transcribed. TCRdb's copy holds only in-frame clones and misses some; the assay was immunoSEQ multiplex PCR. The sample has about 160,000 clones; 63% are singletons. In regard to this clone: Its target is unknown.

This CDR3 is 11 amino acids long. The germline V gene encodes CDR1 SGHDN and CDR2 FVKESK. V lost 4 bases and J 7 bases, leaving 8 bases between the germline ends. The V and J genes are TRBV14 and TRBJ2-7, with a possible D match to TRBD2 (5 bases). Material for sequencing was naive CD4+ T cells from blood. The clonotype comes from a man younger than 40 with type 1 diabetes. The CDR3 region has the DNA TGTGCCAGCAGCCTCGGGGAGGAGCAGTACTTC. It translates to CASSLGEEQYF.